This T cell receptor beta chain came from a study of CD8+CD57+ T cells in acquired aplastic anemia. J gave up 4 bases and V 6 bases, and 11 bases lay outside the gene matches. Germline CDR1 reads SQVTM; CDR2 reads ANQGSEA. This CDR3 has 16 residues. Profiling that covered TCR beta VDJ and CDR3 relied on genomic DNA as its template. Via MiXCR, TCRdb re-called the reads, giving one row per CDR3 protein. The data show 62,000 or so distinct CDR3 sequences, almost 55% seen once. This clonotype was seen only once. The sequencing sample was made of sorted CD4+, CD8+, or CD8+CD57+ T cells (not recorded which) from PBMCs. The origin of this receptor is a human donor in good health, serving as a control. The J gene is TRBJ2-1, the V gene TRBV29-1, with 11 bases lining up with TRBD2. CDR3 in amino acids: CSVPEISGGGYNEQFF. CDR3 sequence (DNA): TGCAGCGTGCCAGAAATTAGCGGGGGGGGTTACAATGAGCAGTTCTTC.